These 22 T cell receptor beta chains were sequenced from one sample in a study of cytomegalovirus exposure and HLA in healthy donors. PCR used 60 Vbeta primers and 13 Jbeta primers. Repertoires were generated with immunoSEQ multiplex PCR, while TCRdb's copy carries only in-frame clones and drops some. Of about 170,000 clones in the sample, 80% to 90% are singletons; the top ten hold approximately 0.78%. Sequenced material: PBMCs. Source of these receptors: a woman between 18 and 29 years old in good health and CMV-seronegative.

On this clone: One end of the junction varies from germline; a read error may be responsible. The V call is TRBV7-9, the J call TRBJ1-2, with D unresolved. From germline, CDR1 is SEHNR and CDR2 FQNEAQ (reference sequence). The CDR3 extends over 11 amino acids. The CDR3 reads CSSGLLYGYTF. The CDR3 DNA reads TGTTCCAGCGGACTGCTCTATGGCTACACCTTC. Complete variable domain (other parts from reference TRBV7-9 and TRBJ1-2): DTGVSQNPRHKITKRGQNVTFRCDPISEHNRLYWYRQTLGQGPEFLTYFQNEAQLEKSRLLSDRFSAERPKGSFSTLEIQRTEQGDSAMYLCSSGLLYGYTFGSGTRLTVV.

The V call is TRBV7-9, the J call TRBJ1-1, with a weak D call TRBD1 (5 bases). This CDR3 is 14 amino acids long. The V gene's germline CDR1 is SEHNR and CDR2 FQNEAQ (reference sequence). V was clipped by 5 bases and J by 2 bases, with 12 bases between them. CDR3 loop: CASSPHQGNTEAFF. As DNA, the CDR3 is TGTGCCAGCAGCCCTCATCAGGGCAACACTGAAGCTTTCTTT. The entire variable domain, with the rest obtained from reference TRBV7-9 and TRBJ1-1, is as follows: DTGVSQNPRHKITKRGQNVTFRCDPISEHNRLYWYRQTLGQGPEFLTYFQNEAQLEKSRLLSDRFSAERPKGSFSTLEIQRTEQGDSAMYLCASSPHQGNTEAFFGQGTRLTVV.

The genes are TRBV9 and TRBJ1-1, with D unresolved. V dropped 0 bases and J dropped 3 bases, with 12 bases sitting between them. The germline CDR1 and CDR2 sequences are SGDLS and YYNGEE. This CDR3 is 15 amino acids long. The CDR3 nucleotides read TGTGCCAGCAGCGTAGCGGCAGAACGGGACACTGAAGCTTTCTTT. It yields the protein CASSVAAERDTEAFF. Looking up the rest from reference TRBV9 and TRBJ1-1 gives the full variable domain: DSGVTQTPKHLITATGQRVTLRCSPRSGDLSVYWYQQSLDQGLQFLIQYYNGEERAKGNILERFSAQQFPDLHSELNLSSLELGDSALYFCASSVAAERDTEAFFGQGTRLTVV.

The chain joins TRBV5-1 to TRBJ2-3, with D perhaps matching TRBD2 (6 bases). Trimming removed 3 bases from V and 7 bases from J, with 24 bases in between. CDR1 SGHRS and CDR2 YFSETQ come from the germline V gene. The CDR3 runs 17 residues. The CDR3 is CASSSRGSGTQGNTQYF. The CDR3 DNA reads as TGCGCCAGCAGCTCGCGGGGATCCGGGACCCAAGGGAATACGCAGTATTTT.

The CDR3 here is CASSDSLSPDTQYF. The CDR3 DNA sequence: TGTGCCAGCAGTGACTCGCTTAGCCCAGATACGCAGTATTTT. The chain couples TRBV6-4 to TRBJ2-3; D gene ambiguous. V dropped 0 bases and J dropped 4 bases, with 8 bases sitting between them. CDR1 is MRHNA and CDR2 is SNTAGT in the germline V gene. The CDR3 totals 14 residues.

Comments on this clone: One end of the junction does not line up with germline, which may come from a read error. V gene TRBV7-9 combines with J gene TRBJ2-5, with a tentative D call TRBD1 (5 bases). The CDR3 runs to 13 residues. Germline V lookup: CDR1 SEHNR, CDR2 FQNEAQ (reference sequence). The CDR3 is CSSAGNYQETQYF. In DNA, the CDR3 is TGTTCCAGCGCAGGGAACTACCAAGAGACCCAGTACTTC. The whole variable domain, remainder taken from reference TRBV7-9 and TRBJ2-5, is DTGVSQNPRHKITKRGQNVTFRCDPISEHNRLYWYRQTLGQGPEFLTYFQNEAQLEKSRLLSDRFSAERPKGSFSTLEIQRTEQGDSAMYLCSSAGNYQETQYFGPGTRLLVL.

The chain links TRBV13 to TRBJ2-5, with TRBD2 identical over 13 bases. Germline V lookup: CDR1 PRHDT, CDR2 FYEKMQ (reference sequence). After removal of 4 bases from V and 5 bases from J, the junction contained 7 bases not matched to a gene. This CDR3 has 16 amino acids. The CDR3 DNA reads TGTGCCAGCAGCTCCTCGACTAGCGGGAGGTTGGAGACCCAGTACTTC. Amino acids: CASSSSTSGRLETQYF.

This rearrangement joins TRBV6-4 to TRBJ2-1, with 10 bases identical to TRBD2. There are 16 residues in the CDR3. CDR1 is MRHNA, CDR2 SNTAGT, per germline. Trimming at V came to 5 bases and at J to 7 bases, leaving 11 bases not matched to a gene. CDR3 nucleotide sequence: TGTGCCAGCAGTCAAGAAGCGGGAGGGGAAAGGAATGAGCAGTTCTTC. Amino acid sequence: CASSQEAGGERNEQFF.

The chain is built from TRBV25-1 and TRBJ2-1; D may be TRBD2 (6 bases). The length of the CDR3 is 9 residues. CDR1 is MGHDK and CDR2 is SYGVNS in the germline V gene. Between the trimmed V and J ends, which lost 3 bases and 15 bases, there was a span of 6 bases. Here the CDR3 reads CASSEGGFF. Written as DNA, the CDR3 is TGTGCCAGCAGTGAGGGGGGGTTCTTC.

The CDR3 DNA sequence: TGTGCCAGCAGACCCCAGGTCGGACGGAGGGAGGGACTAGCGGCGGATACGCAGTATTTT. Translation: CASRPQVGRREGLAADTQYF. The rearrangement joins TRBV28 to TRBJ2-3; 11 nucleotides agree with TRBD2. The CDR3 loop spans 20 amino acids. After removal of 6 bases from V and 6 bases from J, the junction contained 23 bases not matched to a gene. The V gene's germline CDR1 is MDHEN and CDR2 SYDVKM.

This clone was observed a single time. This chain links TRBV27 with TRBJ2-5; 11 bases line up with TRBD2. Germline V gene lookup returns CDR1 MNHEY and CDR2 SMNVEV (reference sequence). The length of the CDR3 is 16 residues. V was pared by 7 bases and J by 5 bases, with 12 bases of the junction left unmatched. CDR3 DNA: TGTGCCAGCAAACTAGCGGGAGAGGGGGGGTGGGAGACCCAGTACTTC. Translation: CASKLAGEGGWETQYF.

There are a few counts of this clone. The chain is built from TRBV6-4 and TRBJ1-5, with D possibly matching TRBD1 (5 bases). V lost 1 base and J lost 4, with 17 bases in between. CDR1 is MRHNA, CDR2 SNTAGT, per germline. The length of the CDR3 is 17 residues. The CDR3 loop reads CASSDWELGGGNQPQHF. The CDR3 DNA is TGTGCCAGCAGTGACTGGGAGTTGGGGGGAGGAAATCAGCCCCAGCATTTT.

The CDR3 coding sequence is TGTGCCAGCAGCCAAGAGGGGCTAGTTGCAGATACGCAGTATTTT. Translating it yields CASSQEGLVADTQYF. This chain uses TRBV4-2 with TRBJ2-3, with D tentatively TRBD1 (5 bases). The CDR3 totals 15 residues. The germline V gene has CDR1 LGHNA and CDR2 YNFKEQ. Trimming stripped 0 bases from V and 4 bases from J, with 11 bases between.

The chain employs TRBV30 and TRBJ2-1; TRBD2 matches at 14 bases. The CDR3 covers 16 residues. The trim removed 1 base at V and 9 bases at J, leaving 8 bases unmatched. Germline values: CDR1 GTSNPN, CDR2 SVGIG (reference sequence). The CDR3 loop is CAWSADPGLAGVEQFF. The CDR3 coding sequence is TGTGCCTGGAGTGCAGATCCGGGACTAGCGGGAGTTGAGCAGTTCTTC. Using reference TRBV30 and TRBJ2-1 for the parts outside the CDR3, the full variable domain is SQTIHQWPATLVQPVGSPLSLECTVEGTSNPNLYWYRQAAGRGLQLLFYSVGIGQISSEVPQNLSASRPQDRQFILSSKKLLLSDSGFYLCAWSADPGLAGVEQFFGPGTRLTVL.

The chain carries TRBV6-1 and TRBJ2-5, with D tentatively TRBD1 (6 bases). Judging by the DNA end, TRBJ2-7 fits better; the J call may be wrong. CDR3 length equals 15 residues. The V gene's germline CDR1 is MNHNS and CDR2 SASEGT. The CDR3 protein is CASKEPGVGPYEQYF. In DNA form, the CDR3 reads TGTGCCAGCAAAGAACCAGGGGTCGGGCCTTACGAGCAGTACTTC.

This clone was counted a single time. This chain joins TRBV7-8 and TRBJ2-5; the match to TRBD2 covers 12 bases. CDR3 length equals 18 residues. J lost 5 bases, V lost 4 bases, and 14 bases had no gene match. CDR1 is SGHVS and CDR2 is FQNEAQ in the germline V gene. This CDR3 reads CASSSLNRLAGAGETQYF. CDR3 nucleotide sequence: TGTGCCAGCAGCTCCCTCAATCGACTAGCGGGAGCTGGTGAGACCCAGTACTTC.

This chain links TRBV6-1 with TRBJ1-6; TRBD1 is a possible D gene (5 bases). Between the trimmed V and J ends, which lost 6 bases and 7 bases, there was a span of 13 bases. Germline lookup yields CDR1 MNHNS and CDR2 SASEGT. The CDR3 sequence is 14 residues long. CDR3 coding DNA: TGTGCCAGCAGGCCGGACATAGGGAATTCACCCCTCCACTTT. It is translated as CASRPDIGNSPLHF.

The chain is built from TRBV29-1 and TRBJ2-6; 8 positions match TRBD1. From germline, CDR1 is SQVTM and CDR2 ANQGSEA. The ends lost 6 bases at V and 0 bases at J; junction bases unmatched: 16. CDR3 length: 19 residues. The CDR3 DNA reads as TGCAGCGTCCTGCTACCAGTTGGACAGGGAAGCTCTGGGGCCAACGTCCTGACTTTC. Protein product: CSVLLPVGQGSSGANVLTF.

CDR3 nucleotide sequence: TGTGCCATCAGTGAGTCTCGGGGAACTGAAGCTTTCTTT. Translating it yields CAISESRGTEAFF. This chain connects TRBV10-3 to TRBJ1-1; D remains ambiguous. V was trimmed by 0 bases and J by 5 bases, leaving 7 bases between them. This CDR3 spans 13 amino acids. Per the germline V gene, CDR1 is ENHRY and CDR2 is SYGVKD.

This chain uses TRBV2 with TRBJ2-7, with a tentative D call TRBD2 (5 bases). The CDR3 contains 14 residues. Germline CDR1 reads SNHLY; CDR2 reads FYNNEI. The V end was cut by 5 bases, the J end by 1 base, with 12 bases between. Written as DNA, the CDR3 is TGTGCCAGCAGTTCGCGACTACGGTCCTACGAGCAGTACTTC. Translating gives CASSSRLRSYEQYF.

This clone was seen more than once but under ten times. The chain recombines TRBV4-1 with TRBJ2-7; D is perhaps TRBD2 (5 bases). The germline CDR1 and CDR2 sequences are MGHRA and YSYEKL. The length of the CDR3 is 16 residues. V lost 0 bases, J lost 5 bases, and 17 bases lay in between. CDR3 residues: CASSQDRAGLPHEQYF. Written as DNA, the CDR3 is TGCGCCAGCAGCCAAGATCGGGCGGGTTTGCCCCACGAGCAGTACTTC.

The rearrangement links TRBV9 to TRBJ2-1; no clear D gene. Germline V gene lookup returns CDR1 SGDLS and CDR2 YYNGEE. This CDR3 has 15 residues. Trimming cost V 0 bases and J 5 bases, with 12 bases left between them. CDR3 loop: CASSVARFPHNEQFF. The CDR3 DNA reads TGTGCCAGCAGCGTAGCCAGGTTTCCCCACAATGAGCAGTTCTTC.